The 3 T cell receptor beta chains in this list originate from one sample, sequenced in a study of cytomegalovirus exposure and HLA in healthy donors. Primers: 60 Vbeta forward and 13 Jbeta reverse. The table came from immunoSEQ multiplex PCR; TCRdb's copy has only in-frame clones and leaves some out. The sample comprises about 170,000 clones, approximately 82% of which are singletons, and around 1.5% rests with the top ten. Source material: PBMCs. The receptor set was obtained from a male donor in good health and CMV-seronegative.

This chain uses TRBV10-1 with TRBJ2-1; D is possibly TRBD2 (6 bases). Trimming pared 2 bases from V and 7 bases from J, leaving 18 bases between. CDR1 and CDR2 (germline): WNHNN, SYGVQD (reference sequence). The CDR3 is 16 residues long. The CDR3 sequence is CASSEGGRFKRNEQFF. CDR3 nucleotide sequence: TGCGCCAGCAGTGAGGGGGGGAGGTTTAAGCGGAATGAGCAGTTCTTC.

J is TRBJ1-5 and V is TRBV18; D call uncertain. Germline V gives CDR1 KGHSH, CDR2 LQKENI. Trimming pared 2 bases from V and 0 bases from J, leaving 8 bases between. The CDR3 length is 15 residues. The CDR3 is CASSPGGNSNQPQHF. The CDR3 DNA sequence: TGTGCCAGCTCACCAGGCGGAAATAGCAATCAGCCCCAGCATTTT.

CDR3 nucleotide sequence: TGTGCCAGCAGAACCCCGGGACAGGGGTACGGCTACACCTTC. Translated: CASRTPGQGYGYTF. The chain uses TRBV5-8 and TRBJ1-2; 10 nucleotides match TRBD1. The J segment lost 8 bases and the V segment lost 5 bases, leaving 9 bases of the junction unmatched. This CDR3 region has 14 residues. Germline V gives CDR1 SGHTS, CDR2 YDEGEE.